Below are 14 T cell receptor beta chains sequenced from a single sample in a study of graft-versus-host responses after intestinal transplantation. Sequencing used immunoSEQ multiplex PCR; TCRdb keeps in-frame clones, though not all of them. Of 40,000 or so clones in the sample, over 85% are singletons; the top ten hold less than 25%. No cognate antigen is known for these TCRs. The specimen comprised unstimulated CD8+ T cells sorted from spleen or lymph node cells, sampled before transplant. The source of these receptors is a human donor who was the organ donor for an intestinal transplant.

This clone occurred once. The CDR3 DNA reads as TGTGCCAGCAGACTGGGCGGGGAGCTGTTTTTT. It yields the protein CASRLGGELFF. This chain uses TRBV27 with TRBJ2-2; D is unclear. CDR1 is MNHEY, CDR2 SMNVEV, per germline (reference sequence). V lost 6 bases, J lost 7 bases, and 6 bases lay in between. The CDR3 is made up of 11 amino acids.

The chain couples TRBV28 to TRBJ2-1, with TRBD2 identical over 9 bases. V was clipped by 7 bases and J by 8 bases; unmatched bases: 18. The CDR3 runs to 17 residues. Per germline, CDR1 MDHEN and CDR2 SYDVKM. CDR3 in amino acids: CASTIASFTGTSYEQFF. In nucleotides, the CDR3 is TGTGCCAGCACAATAGCTTCCTTTACCGGGACTAGCTATGAGCAGTTCTTC.

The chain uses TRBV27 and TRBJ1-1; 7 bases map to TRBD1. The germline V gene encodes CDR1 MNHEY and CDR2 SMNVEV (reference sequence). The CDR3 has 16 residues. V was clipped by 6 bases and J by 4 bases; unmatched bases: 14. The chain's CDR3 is CASSPGGQALGTEAFF. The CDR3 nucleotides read TGTGCCAGCAGCCCCGGAGGACAGGCCCTAGGCACTGAAGCTTTCTTT.

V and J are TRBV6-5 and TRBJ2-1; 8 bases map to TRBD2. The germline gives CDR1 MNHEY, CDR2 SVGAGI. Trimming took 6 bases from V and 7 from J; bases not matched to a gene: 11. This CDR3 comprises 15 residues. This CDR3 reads CASSPAAGVGNEQFF. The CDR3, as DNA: TGTGCCAGCAGCCCAGCAGCGGGAGTGGGGAATGAGCAGTTCTTC.

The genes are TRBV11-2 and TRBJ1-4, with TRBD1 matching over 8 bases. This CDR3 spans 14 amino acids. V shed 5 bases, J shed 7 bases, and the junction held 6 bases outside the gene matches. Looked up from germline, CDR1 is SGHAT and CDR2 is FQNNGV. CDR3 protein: CASSETGAGEKLFF. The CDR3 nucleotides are TGTGCCAGCAGCGAGACAGGGGCTGGTGAAAAACTGTTTTTT.

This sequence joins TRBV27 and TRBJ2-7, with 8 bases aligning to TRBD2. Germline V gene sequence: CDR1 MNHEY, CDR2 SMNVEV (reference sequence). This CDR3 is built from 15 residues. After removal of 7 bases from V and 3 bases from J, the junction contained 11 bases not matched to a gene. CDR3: CASTVGSGDLYEQYF. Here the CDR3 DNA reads TGTGCCAGCACCGTGGGTAGCGGGGATCTCTACGAGCAGTACTTC.

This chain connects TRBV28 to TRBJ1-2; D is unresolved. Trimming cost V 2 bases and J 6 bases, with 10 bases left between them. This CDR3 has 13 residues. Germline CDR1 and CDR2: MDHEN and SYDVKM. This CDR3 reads CASSLVDGDGYTF. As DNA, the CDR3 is TGTGCCAGCAGTTTAGTGGACGGCGATGGCTACACCTTC.

CDR3 nucleotides: TGTGCCAGCTCACTGATACCGGGACTAGCGGACCCGACCACCGGGGAGCTGTTTTTT. Translation: CASSLIPGLADPTTGELFF. V gene TRBV18 combines with J gene TRBJ2-2, with 11 bases fitting TRBD2. This CDR3 comprises 19 residues. Losses at the gene ends were 4 bases for V and 4 bases for J; bases not matched to a gene: 14. Germline V gene lookup returns CDR1 KGHSH and CDR2 LQKENI.

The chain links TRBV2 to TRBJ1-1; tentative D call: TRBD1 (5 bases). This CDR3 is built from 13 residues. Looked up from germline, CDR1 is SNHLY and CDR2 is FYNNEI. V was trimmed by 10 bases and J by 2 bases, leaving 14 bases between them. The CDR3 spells CATSQTVNTEAFF. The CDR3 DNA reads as TGTGCCACCTCCCAGACAGTTAACACTGAAGCTTTCTTT.

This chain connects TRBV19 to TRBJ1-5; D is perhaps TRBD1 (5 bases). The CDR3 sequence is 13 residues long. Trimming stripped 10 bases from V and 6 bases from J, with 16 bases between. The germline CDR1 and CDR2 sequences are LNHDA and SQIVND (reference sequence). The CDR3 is CATIRVFCQPQHF. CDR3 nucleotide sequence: TGTGCCACCATCAGGGTTTTCTGTCAGCCCCAGCATTTT.

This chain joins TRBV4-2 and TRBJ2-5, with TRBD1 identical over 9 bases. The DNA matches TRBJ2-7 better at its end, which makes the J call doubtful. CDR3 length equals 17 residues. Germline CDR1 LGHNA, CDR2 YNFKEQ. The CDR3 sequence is CASSQDHQDRGSYEQYF. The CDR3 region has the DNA TGTGCCAGCAGCCAAGATCACCAGGACAGGGGCTCCTACGAGCAGTACTTC.

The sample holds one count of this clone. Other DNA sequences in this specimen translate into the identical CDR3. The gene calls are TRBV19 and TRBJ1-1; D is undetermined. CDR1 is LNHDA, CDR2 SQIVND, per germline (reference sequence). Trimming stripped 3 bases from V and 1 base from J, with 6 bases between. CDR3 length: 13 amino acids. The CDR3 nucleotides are TGTGCCAGTAGTATGACTGGGAACACTGAAGCTTTCTTT. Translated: CASSMTGNTEAFF.

CDR3: CASSQDMGINYGYTF. CDR3 coding DNA: TGTGCCAGCAGCCAAGATATGGGCATTAACTATGGCTACACCTTC. The chain recombines TRBV14 with TRBJ1-2; D gene uncertain. Germline lookup yields CDR1 SGHDN and CDR2 FVKESK. The V gene lost 0 bases and the J gene lost 1 base, with 9 bases spanning the gap. The CDR3 covers 15 residues. The full variable domain, with the rest looked up from reference TRBV14 and TRBJ1-2, is EAGVTQFPSHSVIEKGQTVTLRCDPISGHDNLYWYRRVMGKEIKFLLHFVKESKQDESGMPNNRFLAERTGGTYSTLKVQPAELEDSGVYFCASSQDMGINYGYTFGSGTRLTVV.

The CDR3 bases are TGTGCCAGCAGCTTATTGAGGGGGGACAGCACAGATACGCAGTATTTT. Amino acid sequence: CASSLLRGDSTDTQYF. The chain couples TRBV7-2 to TRBJ2-3; D tentatively reads TRBD1 or TRBD2 (6 bases each). This CDR3 contains 16 residues. Deletions cut 2 bases from V and 0 bases from J, with 12 bases between. Per the germline V gene, CDR1 is SGHTA and CDR2 is FQGNSA.